These T cell receptor beta chains were read from a single sample in a study of blood T cells in healthy people across ages. TCRdb analysed the 5' RACE reads with MiXCR anew, one entry per CDR3 protein. The table records approximately 770,000 distinct CDR3 sequences, over 45% of them present only once. The sample comprised blood. The receptors derive from a man aged 25-45 years in good health. Each CDR3 is given with its conserved first and last residue. The order of the fields is clone size, V gene, J gene, D gene, CDR3 protein, CDR3 DNA. The D gene is left open where the match is weak. Some rows mark clone size as missing; the rest say once, few, many or name a class of expanded clone.

size: -; V: TRBV9; J: TRBJ2-4; D: -; CDR3: CASSKTEKNIQYF; DNA: TGTGCCAGCAGCAAGACTGAAAAAAACATTCAGTACTTC
size: few; V: TRBV4-2; J: TRBJ2-7; D: TRBD2; CDR3: CASSQAGLAETTHRDEQYF; DNA: TGTGCCAGCAGCCAAGCCGGACTAGCGGAGACAACCCACCGAGACGAGCAGTACTTC
size: -; V: TRBV29-1; J: TRBJ1-1; D: -; CDR3: CSVERDGNTEAFF; DNA: TGCAGCGTTGAAAGGGACGGGAACACTGAAGCTTTCTTT
size: -; V: TRBV3-1; J: TRBJ2-7; D: -; CDR3: CASSQDSAENREQYF; DNA: TGTGCCAGCAGCCAAGATTCGGCAGAAAATCGCGAGCAGTACTTC
size: once; V: TRBV25-1; J: TRBJ2-5; D: -; CDR3: CASRWAGEKAQYF; DNA: TGTGCCAGCAGATGGGCGGGTGAAAAAGCCCAGTACTTC
size: -; V: TRBV28; J: TRBJ2-7; D: -; CDR3: CASFGLTGTFNYEQYF; DNA: TGTGCCAGCTTTGGACTAACCGGGACCTTCAACTACGAGCAGTACTTC
size: -; V: TRBV9; J: TRBJ2-7; D: -; CDR3: CASSVGTGGFYEQYF; DNA: TGTGCCAGCAGCGTAGGAACAGGCGGGTTCTACGAGCAGTACTTC
size: -; V: TRBV29-1; J: TRBJ2-5; D: -; CDR3: CSVVSLGNIGGQYF; DNA: TGCAGCGTTGTTTCTCTGGGCAACATTGGAGGACAGTACTTC
size: -; V: TRBV20-1; J: TRBJ2-5; D: TRBD1; CDR3: CSARLRRARGPRYQETQYF; DNA: TGCAGTGCTAGACTTCGCCGCGCCAGGGGGCCGCGGTACCAAGAGACCCAGTACTTC
size: few; V: TRBV7-3; J: TRBJ1-2; D: -; CDR3: CASSFLGGYGYTF; DNA: TGTGCCAGCAGCTTTCTCGGGGGATATGGCTACACCTTC
size: few; V: TRBV5-1; J: TRBJ1-2; D: -; CDR3: CASSLGAGANYGYTF; DNA: TGCGCCAGCAGCCTGGGGGCAGGGGCAAACTATGGCTACACCTTC
size: few; V: TRBV7-2; J: TRBJ2-4; D: TRBD2; CDR3: CASSLRAGGPDQEQYF; DNA: TGTGCCAGCAGCTTACGAGCGGGGGGGCCGGATCAGGAGCAGTACTTC
size: -; V: TRBV7-3; J: TRBJ1-4; D: -; CDR3: CASSTRDGEKLFF; DNA: TGTGCCAGCAGCACCCGGGACGGTGAAAAACTGTTTTTT
size: few; V: TRBV7-2; J: TRBJ2-5; D: -; CDR3: CASRSTGDETQYF; DNA: TGTGCCAGCAGATCAACGGGCGACGAGACCCAGTACTTC
size: few; V: TRBV6-5; J: TRBJ2-3; D: -; CDR3: CASSYSGTSTDTQYF; DNA: TGTGCCAGCAGTTATAGCGGCACTAGCACAGATACGCAGTATTTT
size: -; V: TRBV20-1; J: TRBJ2-5; D: TRBD2; CDR3: CSARSAASGAQETQYF; DNA: TGCAGTGCCAGAAGCGCCGCTAGCGGGGCTCAAGAGACCCAGTACTTC
size: few; V: TRBV7-2; J: TRBJ2-3; D: TRBD2; CDR3: CASSQRLADITDTQYF; DNA: TGTGCCAGCAGCCAGCGACTAGCGGATATCACAGATACGCAGTATTTT
size: once; V: TRBV10-2; J: TRBJ2-5; D: TRBD2; CDR3: CSTSGGAWETQYF; DNA: TGTTCTACTAGCGGGGGGGCCTGGGAGACCCAGTACTTC
size: -; V: TRBV18; J: TRBJ2-6; D: TRBD2; CDR3: CASSLAGEPSGANVLTF; DNA: TGTGCCAGCTCACTAGCGGGAGAGCCCTCTGGGGCCAACGTCCTGACTTTC
size: -; V: TRBV5-1; J: TRBJ1-2; D: -; CDR3: CASSVAGTNYGYTF; DNA: TGCGCCAGCAGCGTCGCAGGGACTAACTATGGCTACACCTTC
size: -; V: TRBV28; J: TRBJ2-5; D: TRBD2; CDR3: CASSLGTSGFQETQYF; DNA: TGTGCCAGCAGCCTCGGGACTAGCGGTTTTCAAGAGACCCAGTACTTC
size: once; V: TRBV18; J: TRBJ2-7; D: -; CDR3: CASSPIPSYEQYF; DNA: TGTGCCAGCTCACCCATCCCCTCCTACGAGCAGTACTTC
size: many; V: TRBV7-6; J: TRBJ2-3; D: TRBD2; CDR3: CASSALAGGSTDTQYF; DNA: TGTGCCAGCAGCGCACTAGCGGGAGGATCCACAGATACGCAGTATTTT
size: -; V: TRBV20-1; J: TRBJ2-5; D: -; CDR3: CTLGGQETQYF; DNA: TGCACCCTGGGGGGACAAGAGACCCAGTACTTC
size: -; V: TRBV10-3; J: TRBJ1-5; D: -; CDR3: CASARSGDQPQHF; DNA: TGTGCCTCCGCCCGCTCGGGGGATCAGCCCCAGCATTTT
size: -; V: TRBV20-1; J: TRBJ2-7; D: -; CDR3: CSATGQDEQYF; DNA: TGCAGTGCTACGGGCCAGGACGAGCAGTACTTC